These 5 T cell receptor beta chains share one sample of origin, sequenced in a study of blood T cell repertoires in COVID-19. The assay was immunoSEQ multiplex PCR, and TCRdb's table has in-frame clones only and misses some. Here the sample spans about 270,000 clones, roughly 86% being singletons. Sequencing was carried out using peripheral blood. The receptors stem from a man aged 35 to 55 with active or convalescent COVID-19.

The V and J genes are TRBV7-5 and TRBJ2-1; the listed D gene, TRBD2, was not tested against the DNA. TRBV7-5 corresponds to a pseudogene. The CDR3 runs to 17 residues. CDR3 region: CVRSPLVAGVPYNEQFF. DNA of the CDR3: TGTGTCAGAAGCCCTCTCGTAGCGGGAGTCCCCTACAATGAGCAGTTCTTC.

The chain carries TRBV7-2 and TRBJ1-1; D not resolved. Germline V lookup: CDR1 SGHTA, CDR2 FQGNSA. V dropped 4 bases and J dropped 0 bases, with 6 bases sitting between them. This CDR3 region has 13 residues. The CDR3 coding sequence is TGTGCCAGCAGCTCCATAGTGAACACTGAAGCTTTCTTT. This codes for CASSSIVNTEAFF.

The CDR3 DNA reads TGTGCCAGCAGTCCTGGGGACAGTTCTAATGAAAAACTGTTTTTT. Its protein product is CASSPGDSSNEKLFF. The V gene is TRBV27, the J gene TRBJ1-4, with 7 bases identical to TRBD1. The V segment lost 5 bases and the J segment 3 bases; nucleotides outside the gene matches: 6. This CDR3 has 15 residues. Germline-derived CDR1 and CDR2 are MNHEY and SMNVEV (reference sequence).

V and J are TRBV6-5 and TRBJ2-7; 9 nucleotides align to TRBD2. Germline V CDR1 and CDR2: MNHEY, SVGAGI. The CDR3 is 16 residues long. Losses at the gene ends were 0 bases for V and 0 bases for J; bases not matched to a gene: 3. The CDR3 nucleotides read TGTGCCAGCAGTTACTCGGCTAGCGGGACCTCCTACGAGCAGTACTTC. Its protein product is CASSYSASGTSYEQYF.

J is TRBJ2-3 and V is TRBV11-2; D not resolved. V lost 1 base to trimming and J lost 2 bases, with 7 bases between them. Per the germline V gene, CDR1 is SGHAT and CDR2 is FQNNGV. This CDR3 is built from 14 residues. In DNA, the CDR3 is TGTGCCAGCAGCTTAGGGGCTAACACAGATACGCAGTATTTT. Translating gives CASSLGANTDTQYF.